The 15 T cell receptor beta chains below come from one sample, sequenced in a study of PD-1 blockade in classical Hodgkin lymphoma. Exposure to brentuximab vedotin varied, and each patient had relapsed following autologous stem cell transplantation. TCRdb's copy holds only in-frame clones and misses some; the assay was immunoSEQ multiplex PCR. The sample carries tens of thousands of clones, approximately 70% recorded once. Sequencing used peripheral blood mononuclear cells (PBMCs), obtained before the second cycle of nivolumab. Receptors originate from a human donor with classical Hodgkin lymphoma.

This chain connects TRBV19 to TRBJ2-7, with D possibly being TRBD1 (5 bases). Germline lookup yields CDR1 LNHDA and CDR2 SQIVND (reference sequence). The CDR3 contains 15 residues. V lost 2 bases to trimming and J lost 4 bases, with 15 bases between them. CDR3 in DNA: TGTGCCAGTAGTATAAGAAGGCAGGGTCTATACGAGCAGTACTTC. Its translation: CASSIRRQGLYEQYF.

This clone was observed a few times. The chain is built from TRBV2 and TRBJ1-5; D call uncertain. The germline CDR1 and CDR2 sequences are SNHLY and FYNNEI. V was shortened by 5 bases and J by 4 bases, with 9 bases between the two germline ends. CDR3 length: 13 residues. The DNA of the CDR3 is TGTGCCAGCAGTCCTGAGTATAATCAGCCCCAGCATTTT. Its protein product is CASSPEYNQPQHF.

V usage is TRBV25-1 and J usage is TRBJ1-1; the D is unclear. The CDR3 has 14 amino acids. Trimming shortened V by 4 bases and J by 0 bases, and 9 bases separated the two germline ends. Germline V gives CDR1 MGHDK, CDR2 SYGVNS. The CDR3: CASSAFDMNTEAFF. CDR3 in DNA: TGTGCCAGCAGTGCCTTCGACATGAACACTGAAGCTTTCTTT. The full variable domain, in which reference TRBV25-1 and TRBJ1-1 provide the parts outside the CDR3, is EADIYQTPRYLVIGTGKKITLECSQTMGHDKMYWYQQDPGMELHLIHYSYGVNSTEKGDLSSESTVSRIRTEHFPLTLESARPSHTSQYLCASSAFDMNTEAFFGQGTRLTVV.

This rearrangement joins TRBV9 to TRBJ1-3; no clear D gene. The CDR3 spans 16 residues. Germline lookup yields CDR1 SGDLS and CDR2 YYNGEE. The V end was cut by 0 bases, the J end by 0 bases, with 10 bases between. The CDR3 sequence: CASSVGVSTSGNTIYF. Here the CDR3 DNA reads TGTGCCAGCAGCGTAGGTGTCTCAACCTCTGGAAACACCATATATTTT.

V and J are TRBV6-1 and TRBJ2-3; 7 positions agree with TRBD2. Per the germline V gene, CDR1 is MNHNS and CDR2 is SASEGT. The CDR3 sequence is 17 residues long. V shed 0 bases, J shed 6 bases, and the junction held 12 bases outside the gene matches. This chain's CDR3 is CASSEAIGRGGVDTQYF. CDR3 nucleotide sequence: TGTGCCAGCAGTGAAGCCATCGGACGGGGAGGGGTGGATACGCAGTATTTT.

In its sample, this clone was seen a few times. V gene TRBV30 combines with J gene TRBJ1-4; D call uncertain. CDR1 and CDR2 from the germline V gene are GTSNPN and SVGIG (reference sequence). CDR3 length: 16 residues. V lost 0 bases, J lost 3 bases, and 14 bases lay in between. For the CDR3, the DNA is TGTGCCTGGAGTGTACCTCAAAGAGTCCCTAATGAAAAACTGTTTTTT. Residues: CAWSVPQRVPNEKLFF.

This clone was recorded many times. V gene TRBV7-2 combines with J gene TRBJ2-2; no reliable D call. V was pared by 3 bases and J by 0 bases, with 5 bases between. This CDR3 contains 14 residues. Germline CDR1 and CDR2: SGHTA and FQGNSA. In nucleotides, the CDR3 is TGTGCCAGCAGCTTCGTGACGAACACCGGGGAGCTGTTTTTT. Translation: CASSFVTNTGELFF.

The chain combines TRBV9 with TRBJ1-2, with D perhaps TRBD1 (6 bases). V was cut by 2 bases and J by 1 base, with 12 bases left in between. Germline lookup yields CDR1 SGDLS and CDR2 YYNGEE. CDR3 length equals 15 residues. The CDR3 spells CASSVWDIGNYGYTF. The DNA of the CDR3 is TGTGCCAGCAGCGTGTGGGACATCGGTAACTATGGCTACACCTTC.

The count of this clone is one. V and J are TRBV19 and TRBJ1-5; 10 bases fit TRBD1. Germline trimming cut 3 bases from V and 0 bases from J; bases unmatched to any gene: 8. Germline CDR1 and CDR2: LNHDA and SQIVND (reference sequence). CDR3 length: 18 residues. The CDR3 loop reads CASSIGTGVVYSNQPQHF. For the CDR3, the DNA is TGTGCCAGTAGTATCGGGACAGGGGTGGTCTATAGCAATCAGCCCCAGCATTTT.

The V gene is TRBV11-1, the J gene TRBJ2-5; a possible D gene is TRBD1 (5 bases). The CDR3 extends over 13 amino acids. With 2 bases removed from V and 6 bases from J, the gap between germline ends came to 10 bases. CDR1 and CDR2 from the germline V gene are SGHAT and FQDESV (reference sequence). CDR3 in DNA: TGTGCCAGCAGCTTATTACAGGACAAGACCCAGTACTTC. It codes for CASSLLQDKTQYF.

The J gene is TRBJ2-7, the V gene TRBV7-9; 7 bases match TRBD1. CDR3 length: 14 amino acids. The V segment lost 7 bases and the J segment 4 bases; nucleotides outside the gene matches: 10. Per the germline V gene, CDR1 is SEHNR and CDR2 is FQNEAQ (reference sequence). CDR3 nucleotides: TGTGCCAGCACGGACAGGCCCTTAGCGTACGAGCAGTACTTC. Protein sequence: CASTDRPLAYEQYF.

The V call is TRBV27, the J call TRBJ2-7, with 7 bases matching TRBD1. Germline loops: CDR1 MNHEY, CDR2 SMNVEV (reference sequence). With V trimmed by 3 bases and J by 2 bases, 7 bases remained unmatched. The CDR3 covers 15 residues. The CDR3 coding sequence is TGTGCCAGCAGTTTTCCAGGGGGTTTCCCCTACGAGCAGTACTTC. This sequence encodes CASSFPGGFPYEQYF.

This clone was observed a handful of times. This chain connects TRBV7-3 to TRBJ1-1; D possibly corresponds to TRBD1 (5 bases). The CDR3 sequence is 13 residues long. Germline loops: CDR1 SGHTA, CDR2 FQGTGA. Trimming left V 5 bases short and J 4 bases short, with 11 bases between. CDR3 region: CASSPWGGTEAFF. CDR3 coding DNA: TGTGCCAGCAGCCCGTGGGGGGGCACTGAAGCTTTCTTT.

This rearrangement joins TRBV30 to TRBJ1-1; tentative D call: TRBD1 (6 bases). Germline V gives CDR1 GTSNPN, CDR2 SVGIG (reference sequence). This CDR3 is built from 14 residues. V was cut by 4 bases and J by 7 bases, with 19 bases left in between. The CDR3 region is CAWIRTALPGEAFF. The CDR3 DNA reads TGTGCCTGGATTCGGACAGCCTTGCCAGGTGAAGCTTTCTTT.

This clone was counted a few times. The CDR3 protein is CASQGGGRINEQFF. CDR3 coding DNA: TGTGCCAGCCAGGGGGGAGGGAGAATCAATGAGCAGTTCTTC. V is TRBV19 and J is TRBJ2-1; either TRBD1 or TRBD2 may supply D (7 bases each). Germline CDR1 LNHDA, CDR2 SQIVND (reference sequence). Deletions cut 9 bases from V and 6 bases from J, with 18 bases between. The CDR3 sequence is 14 residues long.